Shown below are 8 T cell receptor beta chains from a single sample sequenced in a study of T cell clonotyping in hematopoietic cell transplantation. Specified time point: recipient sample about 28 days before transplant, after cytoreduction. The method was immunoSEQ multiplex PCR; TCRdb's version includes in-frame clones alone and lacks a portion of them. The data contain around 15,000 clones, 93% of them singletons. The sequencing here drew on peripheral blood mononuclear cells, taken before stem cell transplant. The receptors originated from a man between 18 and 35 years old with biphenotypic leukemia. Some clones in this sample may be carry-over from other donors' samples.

The CDR3 sequence is CASRLGGYSNQPQHF. In nucleotides, the CDR3 is TGTGCCAGCAGGTTAGGGGGGTATAGCAATCAGCCCCAGCATTTT. The chain combines TRBV21-1 with TRBJ1-5. TRBV21-1 is a documented pseudogene. CDR3 length equals 15 residues.

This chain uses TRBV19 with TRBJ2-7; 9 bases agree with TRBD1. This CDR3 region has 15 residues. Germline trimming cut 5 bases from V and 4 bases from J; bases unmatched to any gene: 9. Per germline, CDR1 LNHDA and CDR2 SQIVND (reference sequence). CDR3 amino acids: CASSFGTGIAYEQYF. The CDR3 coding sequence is TGTGCCAGTAGTTTTGGGACAGGGATTGCGTACGAGCAGTACTTC.

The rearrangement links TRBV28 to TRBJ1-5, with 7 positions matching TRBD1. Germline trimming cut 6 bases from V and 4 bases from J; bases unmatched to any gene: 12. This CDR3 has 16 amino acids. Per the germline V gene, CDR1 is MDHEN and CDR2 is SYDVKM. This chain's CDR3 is CASRDGQDLSNQPQHF. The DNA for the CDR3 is TGTGCCAGCAGAGACGGACAGGATTTATCAAATCAGCCCCAGCATTTT.

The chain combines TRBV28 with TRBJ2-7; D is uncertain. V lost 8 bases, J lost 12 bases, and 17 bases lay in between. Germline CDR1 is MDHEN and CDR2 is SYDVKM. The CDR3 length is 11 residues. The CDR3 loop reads CASASLRTAYF. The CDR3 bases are TGTGCCAGCGCGAGTTTGCGGACGGCGTACTTC.

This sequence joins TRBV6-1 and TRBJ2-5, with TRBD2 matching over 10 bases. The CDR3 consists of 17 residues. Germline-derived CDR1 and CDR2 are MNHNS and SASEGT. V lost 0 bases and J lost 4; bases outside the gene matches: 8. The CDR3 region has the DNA TGTGCCAGCAGTGAAGCGCGAGCGGGGGGGCGATCAGAGACCCAGTACTTC. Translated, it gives CASSEARAGGRSETQYF.

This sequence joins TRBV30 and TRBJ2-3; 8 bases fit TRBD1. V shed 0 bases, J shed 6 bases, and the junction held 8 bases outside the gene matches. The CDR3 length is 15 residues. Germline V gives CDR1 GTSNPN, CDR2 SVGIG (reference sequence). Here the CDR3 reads CAWSVLSGGSDTQYF. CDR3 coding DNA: TGTGCCTGGAGTGTATTATCAGGGGGCTCCGATACGCAGTATTTT.

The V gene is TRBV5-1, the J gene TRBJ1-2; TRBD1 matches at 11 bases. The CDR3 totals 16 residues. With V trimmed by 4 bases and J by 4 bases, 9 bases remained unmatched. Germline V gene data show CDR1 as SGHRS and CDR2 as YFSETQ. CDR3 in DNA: TGCGCCAGCAGCGAACTCGGGACAGGGGGAGGCTATGGCTACACCTTC. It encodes CASSELGTGGGYGYTF. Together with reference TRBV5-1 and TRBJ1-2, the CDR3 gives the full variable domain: KAGVTQTPRYLIKTRGQQVTLSCSPISGHRSVSWYQQTPGQGLQFLFEYFSETQRNKGNFPGRFSGRQFSNSRSEMNVSTLELGDSALYLCASSELGTGGGYGYTFGSGTRLTVV.

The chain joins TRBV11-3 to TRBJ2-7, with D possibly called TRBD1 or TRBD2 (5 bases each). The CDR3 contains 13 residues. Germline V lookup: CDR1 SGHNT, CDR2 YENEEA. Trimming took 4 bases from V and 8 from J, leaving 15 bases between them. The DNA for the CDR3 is TGTGCCAGCAGCTCCCGACCCGAGGGGCAGCAGTACTTC. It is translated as CASSSRPEGQQYF.